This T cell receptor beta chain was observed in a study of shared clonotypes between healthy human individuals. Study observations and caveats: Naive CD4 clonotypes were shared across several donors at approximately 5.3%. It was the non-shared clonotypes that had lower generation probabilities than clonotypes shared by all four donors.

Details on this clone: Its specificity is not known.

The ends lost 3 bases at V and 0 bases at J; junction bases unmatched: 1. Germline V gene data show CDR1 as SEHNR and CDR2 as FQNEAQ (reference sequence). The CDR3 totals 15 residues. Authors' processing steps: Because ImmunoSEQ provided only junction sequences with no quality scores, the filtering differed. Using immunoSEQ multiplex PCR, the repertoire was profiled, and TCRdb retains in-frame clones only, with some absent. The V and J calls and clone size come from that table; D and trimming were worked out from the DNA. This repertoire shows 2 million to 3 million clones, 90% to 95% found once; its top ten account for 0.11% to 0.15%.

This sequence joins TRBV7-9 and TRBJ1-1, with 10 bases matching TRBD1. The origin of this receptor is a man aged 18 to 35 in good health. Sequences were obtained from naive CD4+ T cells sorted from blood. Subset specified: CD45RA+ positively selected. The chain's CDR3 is CASSLGQGLNTEAFF. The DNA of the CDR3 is TGTGCCAGCAGCTTGGGACAGGGGTTGAACACTGAAGCTTTCTTT.